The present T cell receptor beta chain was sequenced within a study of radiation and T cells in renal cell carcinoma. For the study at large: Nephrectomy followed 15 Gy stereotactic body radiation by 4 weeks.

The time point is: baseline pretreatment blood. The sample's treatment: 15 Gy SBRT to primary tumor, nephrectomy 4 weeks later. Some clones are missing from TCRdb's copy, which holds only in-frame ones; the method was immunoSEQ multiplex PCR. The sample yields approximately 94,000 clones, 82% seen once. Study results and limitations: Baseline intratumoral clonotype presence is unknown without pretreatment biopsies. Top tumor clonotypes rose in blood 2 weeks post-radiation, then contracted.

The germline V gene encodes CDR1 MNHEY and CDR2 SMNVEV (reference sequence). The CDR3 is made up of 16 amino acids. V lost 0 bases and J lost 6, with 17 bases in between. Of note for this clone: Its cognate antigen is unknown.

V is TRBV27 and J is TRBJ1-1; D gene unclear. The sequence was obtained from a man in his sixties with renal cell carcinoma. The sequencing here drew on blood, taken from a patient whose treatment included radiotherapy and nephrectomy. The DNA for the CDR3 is TGTGCCAGCAGTTTATCTTTGGGGAGAGGATGGGCTGAAGCTTTCTTT. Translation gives CASSLSLGRGWAEAFF.